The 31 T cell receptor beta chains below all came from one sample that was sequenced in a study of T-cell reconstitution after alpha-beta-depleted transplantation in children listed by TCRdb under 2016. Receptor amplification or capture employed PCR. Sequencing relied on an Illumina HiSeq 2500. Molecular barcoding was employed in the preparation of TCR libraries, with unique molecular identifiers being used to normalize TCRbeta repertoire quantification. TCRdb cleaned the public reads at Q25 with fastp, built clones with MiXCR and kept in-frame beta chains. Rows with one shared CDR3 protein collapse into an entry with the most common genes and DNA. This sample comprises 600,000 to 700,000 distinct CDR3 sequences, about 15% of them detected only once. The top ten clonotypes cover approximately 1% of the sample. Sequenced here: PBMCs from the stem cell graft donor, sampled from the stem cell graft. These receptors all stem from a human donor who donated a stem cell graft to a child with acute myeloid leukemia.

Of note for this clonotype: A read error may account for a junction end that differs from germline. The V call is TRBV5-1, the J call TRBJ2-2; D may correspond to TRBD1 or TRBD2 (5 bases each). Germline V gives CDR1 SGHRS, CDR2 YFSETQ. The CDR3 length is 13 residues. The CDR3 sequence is CASSWKGTGQLFF. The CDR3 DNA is TGCGCCAGCAGCTGGAAGGGGACCGGGCAGCTGTTTTTT.

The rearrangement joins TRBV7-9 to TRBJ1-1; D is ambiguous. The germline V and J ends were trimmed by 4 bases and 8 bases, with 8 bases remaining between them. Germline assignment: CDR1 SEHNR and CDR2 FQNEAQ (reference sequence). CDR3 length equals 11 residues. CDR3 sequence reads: CASSWEGEAFF. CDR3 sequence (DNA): TGTGCCAGCAGCTGGGAGGGCGAAGCTTTCTTT.

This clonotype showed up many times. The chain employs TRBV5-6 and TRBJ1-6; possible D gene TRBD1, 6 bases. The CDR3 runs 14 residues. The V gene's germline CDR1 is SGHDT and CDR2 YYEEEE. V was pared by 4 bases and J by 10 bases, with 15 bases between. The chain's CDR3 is CASSDGQRSSPLHF. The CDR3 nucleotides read TGTGCCAGCAGCGACGGACAGAGGTCGTCACCCCTCCACTTT. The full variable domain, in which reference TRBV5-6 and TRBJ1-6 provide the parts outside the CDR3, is DAGVTQSPTHLIKTRGQQVTLRCSPKSGHDTVSWYQQALGQGPQFIFQYYEEEERQRGNFPDRFSGHQFPNYSSELNVNALLLGDSALYLCASSDGQRSSPLHFGNGTRLTVT.

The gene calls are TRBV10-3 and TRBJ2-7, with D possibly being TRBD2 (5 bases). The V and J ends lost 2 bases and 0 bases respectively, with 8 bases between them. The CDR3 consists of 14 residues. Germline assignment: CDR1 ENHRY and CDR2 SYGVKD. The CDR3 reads CAISEAGGSYEQYV. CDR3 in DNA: TGTGCCATCAGTGAGGCAGGAGGCTCCTACGAGCAGTACGTC.

The CDR3 loop is CASSFRGTSYEQYF. The DNA of the CDR3 is TGTGCCAGCAGCTTTCGCGGCACCTCCTACGAGCAGTACTTC. The chain carries TRBV7-8 and TRBJ2-7, with D uncertain. V lost 3 bases to trimming and J lost 0 bases, with 9 bases between them. Germline V lookup: CDR1 SGHVS, CDR2 FQNEAQ. CDR3 length: 14 residues.

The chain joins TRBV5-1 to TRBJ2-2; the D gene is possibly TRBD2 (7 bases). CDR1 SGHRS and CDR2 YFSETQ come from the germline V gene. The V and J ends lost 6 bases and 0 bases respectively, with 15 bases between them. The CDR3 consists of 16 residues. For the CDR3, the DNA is TGCGCCAGCACAAGGGGGGGACCTACGAACACCGGGGAGCTGTTTTTT. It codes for CASTRGGPTNTGELFF. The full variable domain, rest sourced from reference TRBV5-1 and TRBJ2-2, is KAGVTQTPRYLIKTRGQQVTLSCSPISGHRSVSWYQQTPGQGLQFLFEYFSETQRNKGNFPGRFSGRQFSNSRSEMNVSTLELGDSALYLCASTRGGPTNTGELFFGEGSRLTVL.

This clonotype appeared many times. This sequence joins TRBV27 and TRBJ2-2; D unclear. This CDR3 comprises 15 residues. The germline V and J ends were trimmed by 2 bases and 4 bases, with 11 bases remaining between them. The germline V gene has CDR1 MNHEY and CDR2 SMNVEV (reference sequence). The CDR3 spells CASSLASPFTGELFF. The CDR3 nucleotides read TGTGCCAGCAGTTTAGCAAGCCCGTTCACCGGGGAGCTGTTTTTT.

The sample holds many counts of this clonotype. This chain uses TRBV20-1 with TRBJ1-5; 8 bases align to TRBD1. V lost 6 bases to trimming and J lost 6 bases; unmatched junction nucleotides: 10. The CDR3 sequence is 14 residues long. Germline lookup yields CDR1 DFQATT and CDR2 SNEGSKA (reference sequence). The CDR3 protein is CSARGPGGGQPQHF. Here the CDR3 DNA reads TGCAGTGCCCGCGGTCCAGGGGGCGGTCAGCCCCAGCATTTT.

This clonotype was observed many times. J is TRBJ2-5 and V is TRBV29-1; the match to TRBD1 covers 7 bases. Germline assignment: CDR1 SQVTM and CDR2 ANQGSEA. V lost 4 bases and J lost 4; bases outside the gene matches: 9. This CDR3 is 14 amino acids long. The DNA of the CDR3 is TGCAGCGTTGGTCTAGACAGGGTTGGAGAGACCCAGTACTTC. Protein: CSVGLDRVGETQYF. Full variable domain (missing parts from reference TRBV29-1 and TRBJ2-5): SAVISQKPSRDICQRGTSLTIQCQVDSQVTMMFWYRQQPGQSLTLIATANQGSEATYESGFVIDKFPISRPNLTFSTLTVSNMSPEDSSIYLCSVGLDRVGETQYFGPGTRLLVL.

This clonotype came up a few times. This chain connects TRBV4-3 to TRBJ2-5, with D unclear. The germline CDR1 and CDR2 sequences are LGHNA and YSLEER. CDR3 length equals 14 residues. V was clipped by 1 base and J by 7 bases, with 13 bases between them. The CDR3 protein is CASSQGAAEWTQYF. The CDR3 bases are TGCGCCAGCAGCCAAGGAGCAGCTGAATGGACCCAGTACTTC.

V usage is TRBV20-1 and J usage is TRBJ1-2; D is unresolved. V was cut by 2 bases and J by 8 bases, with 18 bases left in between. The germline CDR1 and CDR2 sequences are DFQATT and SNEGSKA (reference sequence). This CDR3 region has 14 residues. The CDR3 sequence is CSARPTGRSGGYTF. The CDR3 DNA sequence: TGCAGTGCTAGACCCACGGGTAGATCGGGCGGCTACACCTTC.

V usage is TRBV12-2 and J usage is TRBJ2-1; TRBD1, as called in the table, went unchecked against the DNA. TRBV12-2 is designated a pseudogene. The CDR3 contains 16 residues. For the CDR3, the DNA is TGTGCAAGTCGCTTAGCTCCAGGGGGATTGGGCAATGAGCAGTTCTTC. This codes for CASRLAPGGLGNEQFF.

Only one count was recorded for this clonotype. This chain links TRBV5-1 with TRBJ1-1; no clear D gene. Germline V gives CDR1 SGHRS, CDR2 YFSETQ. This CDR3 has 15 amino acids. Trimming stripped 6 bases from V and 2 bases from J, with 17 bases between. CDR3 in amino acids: CASKITSPGNTEAFF. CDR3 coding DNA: TGCGCCAGCAAAATCACCTCGCCTGGTAACACTGAAGCTTTCTTT.

The CDR3 protein is CSAIDRGSYNEQFF. In DNA form, the CDR3 reads TGCAGTGCGATAGACAGGGGGTCTTACAATGAGCAGTTCTTC. This rearrangement joins TRBV20-1 to TRBJ2-1; 9 nucleotides align to TRBD1. This CDR3 is 14 amino acids long. J lost 4 bases, V lost 6 bases, and 7 bases had no gene match. Germline lookup yields CDR1 DFQATT and CDR2 SNEGSKA (reference sequence).

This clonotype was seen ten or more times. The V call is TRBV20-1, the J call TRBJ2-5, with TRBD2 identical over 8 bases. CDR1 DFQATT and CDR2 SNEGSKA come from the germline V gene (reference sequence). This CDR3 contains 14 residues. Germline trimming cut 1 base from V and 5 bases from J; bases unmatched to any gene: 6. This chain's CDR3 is CSARVEGGRETQYF. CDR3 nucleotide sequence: TGCAGTGCTAGAGTGGAGGGCGGGAGGGAGACCCAGTACTTC.

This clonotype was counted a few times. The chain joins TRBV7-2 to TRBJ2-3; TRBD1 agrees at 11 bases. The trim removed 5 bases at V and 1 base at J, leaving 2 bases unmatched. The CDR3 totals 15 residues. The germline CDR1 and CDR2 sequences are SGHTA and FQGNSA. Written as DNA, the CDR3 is TGTGCCAGCAGCACGGGACAGGGGGGCACAGATACGCAGTATTTT. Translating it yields CASSTGQGGTDTQYF.

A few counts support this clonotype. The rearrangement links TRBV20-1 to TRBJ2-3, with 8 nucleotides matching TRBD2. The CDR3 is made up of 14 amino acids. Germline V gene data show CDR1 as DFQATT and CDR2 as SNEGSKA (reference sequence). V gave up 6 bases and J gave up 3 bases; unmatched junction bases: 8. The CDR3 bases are TGCAGTGCCAGCGGGGGTACGCTTACAGATACGCAGTATTTT. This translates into CSASGGTLTDTQYF.

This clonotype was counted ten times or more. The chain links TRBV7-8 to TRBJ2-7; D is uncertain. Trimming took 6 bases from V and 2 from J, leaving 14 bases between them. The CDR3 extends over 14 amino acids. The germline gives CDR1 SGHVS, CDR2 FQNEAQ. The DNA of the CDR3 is TGTGCCAGCAGGGAATCGGGCCAGACCTACGAGCAGTACTTC. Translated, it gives CASRESGQTYEQYF.

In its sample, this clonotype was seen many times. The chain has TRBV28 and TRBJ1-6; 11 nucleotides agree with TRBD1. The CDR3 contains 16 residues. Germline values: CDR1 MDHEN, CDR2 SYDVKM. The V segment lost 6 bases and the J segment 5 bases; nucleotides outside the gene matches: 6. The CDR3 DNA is TGTGCCAGCAGATGGGACAGGGGGTCGAATAATTCACCCCTCCACTTT. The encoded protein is CASRWDRGSNNSPLHF. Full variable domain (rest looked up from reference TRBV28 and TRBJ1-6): DVKVTQSSRYLVKRTGEKVFLECVQDMDHENMFWYRQDPGLGLRLIYFSYDVKMKEKGDIPEGYSVSREKKERFSLILESASTNQTSMYLCASRWDRGSNNSPLHFGNGTRLTVT.

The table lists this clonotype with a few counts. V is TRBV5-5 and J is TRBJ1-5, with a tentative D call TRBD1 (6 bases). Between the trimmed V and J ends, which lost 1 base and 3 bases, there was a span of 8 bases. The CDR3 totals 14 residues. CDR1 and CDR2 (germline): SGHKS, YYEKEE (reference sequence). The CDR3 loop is CASSLTGINQPQHF. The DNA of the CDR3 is TGTGCCAGCAGCTTGACAGGGATCAATCAGCCCCAGCATTTT.

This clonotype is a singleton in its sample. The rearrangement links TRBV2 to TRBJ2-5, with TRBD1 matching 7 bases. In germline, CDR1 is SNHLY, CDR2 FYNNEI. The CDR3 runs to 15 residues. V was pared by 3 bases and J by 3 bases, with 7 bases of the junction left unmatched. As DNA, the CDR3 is TGTGCCAGCAGTGAGGTGACAGGGCTCAAAGAGACCCAGTACTTC. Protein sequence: CASSEVTGLKETQYF.

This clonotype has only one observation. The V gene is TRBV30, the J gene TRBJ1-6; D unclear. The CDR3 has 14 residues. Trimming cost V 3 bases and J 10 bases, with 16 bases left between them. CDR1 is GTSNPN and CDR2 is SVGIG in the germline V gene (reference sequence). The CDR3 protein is CAWSPGTARSPLHF. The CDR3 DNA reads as TGTGCCTGGAGCCCGGGAACGGCGAGATCACCCCTCCACTTT.

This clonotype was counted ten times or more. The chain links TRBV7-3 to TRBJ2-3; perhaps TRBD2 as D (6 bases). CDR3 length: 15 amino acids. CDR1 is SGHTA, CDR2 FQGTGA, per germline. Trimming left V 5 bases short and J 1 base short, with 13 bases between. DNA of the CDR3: TGTGCCAGCAGCCCTCGTAGCGGAGGCACAGATACGCAGTATTTT. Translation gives CASSPRSGGTDTQYF.

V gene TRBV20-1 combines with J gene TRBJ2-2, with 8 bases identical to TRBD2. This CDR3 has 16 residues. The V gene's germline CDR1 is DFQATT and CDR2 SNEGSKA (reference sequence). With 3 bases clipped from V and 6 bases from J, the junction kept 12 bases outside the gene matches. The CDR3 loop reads CSASRGGGGYPGELFF. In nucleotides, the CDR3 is TGCAGTGCTAGTAGGGGTGGCGGGGGGTACCCCGGGGAGCTGTTTTTT.

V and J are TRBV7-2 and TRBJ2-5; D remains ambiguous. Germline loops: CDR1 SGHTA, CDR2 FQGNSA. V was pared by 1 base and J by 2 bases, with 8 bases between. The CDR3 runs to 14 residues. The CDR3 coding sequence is TGTGCCAGCAGCTTAGTATCGGCACAAGAGACCCAGTACTTC. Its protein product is CASSLVSAQETQYF.

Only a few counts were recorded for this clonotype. CDR3 sequence reads: CASSQTGADYEQYF. CDR3 DNA: TGTGCCAGCTCACAAACAGGGGCCGACTACGAGCAGTACTTC. V gene TRBV18 combines with J gene TRBJ2-7; 7 nucleotides line up with TRBD1. Unmatched junction bases numbered 6, after V lost 4 bases and J lost 3 bases. This CDR3 is built from 14 residues. Germline V CDR1 and CDR2: KGHSH, LQKENI.

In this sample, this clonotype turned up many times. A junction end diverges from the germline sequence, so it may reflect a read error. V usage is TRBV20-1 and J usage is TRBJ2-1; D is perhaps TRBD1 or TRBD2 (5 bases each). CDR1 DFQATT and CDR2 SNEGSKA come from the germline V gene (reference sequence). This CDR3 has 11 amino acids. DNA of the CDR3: TGCAGTGCTAGAGATTGGGGACCTTATACTTTC. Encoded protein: CSARDWGPYTF.

CDR3 protein: CASSISGGNNEQFF. The CDR3 DNA is TGTGCCAGCAGCATCAGCGGGGGGAACAATGAGCAGTTCTTC. The chain recombines TRBV7-2 with TRBJ2-1; 9 positions match TRBD2. V shed 5 bases, J shed 5 bases, and the junction held 4 bases outside the gene matches. The germline CDR1 and CDR2 sequences are SGHTA and FQGNSA. CDR3 length equals 14 residues.

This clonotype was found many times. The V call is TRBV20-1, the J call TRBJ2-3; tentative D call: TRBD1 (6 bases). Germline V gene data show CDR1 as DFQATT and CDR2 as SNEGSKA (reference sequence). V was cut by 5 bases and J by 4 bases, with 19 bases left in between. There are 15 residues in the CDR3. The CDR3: CSARDTLKSADTQYF. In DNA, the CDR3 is TGCAGTGCTCGGGACACCTTAAAGTCCGCAGATACGCAGTATTTT.

CDR3: CATSVGAGTEAFF. The CDR3 region has the DNA TGTGCCACCAGTGTAGGGGCGGGCACTGAAGCTTTCTTT. The chain combines TRBV24-1 with TRBJ1-1, with D possibly being TRBD1 (5 bases). V was shortened by 5 bases and J by 4 bases, with 10 bases between the two germline ends. Germline CDR1 reads KGHDR; CDR2 reads SFDVKD. This CDR3 has 13 residues.

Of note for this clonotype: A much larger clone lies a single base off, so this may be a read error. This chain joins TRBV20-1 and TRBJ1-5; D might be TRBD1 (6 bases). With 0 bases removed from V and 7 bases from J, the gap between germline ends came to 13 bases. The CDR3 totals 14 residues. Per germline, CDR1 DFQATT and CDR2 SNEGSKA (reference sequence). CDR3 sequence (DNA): TGCAGTGCTAGAGATCGGGGGGCAAGCCAGCCCCAGCATTTT. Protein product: CSARDRGASQPQHF.